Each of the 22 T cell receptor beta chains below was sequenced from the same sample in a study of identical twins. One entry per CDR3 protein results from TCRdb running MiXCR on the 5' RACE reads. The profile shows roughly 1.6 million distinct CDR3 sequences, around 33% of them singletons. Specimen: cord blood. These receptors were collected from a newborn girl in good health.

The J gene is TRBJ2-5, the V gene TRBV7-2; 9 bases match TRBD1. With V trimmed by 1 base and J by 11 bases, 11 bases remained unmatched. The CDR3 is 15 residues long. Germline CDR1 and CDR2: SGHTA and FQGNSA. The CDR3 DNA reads TGTGCCAGCAGCTTAGGTGGGACAGGGCACAATGAGCAGTACTTC. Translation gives CASSLGGTGHNEQYF.

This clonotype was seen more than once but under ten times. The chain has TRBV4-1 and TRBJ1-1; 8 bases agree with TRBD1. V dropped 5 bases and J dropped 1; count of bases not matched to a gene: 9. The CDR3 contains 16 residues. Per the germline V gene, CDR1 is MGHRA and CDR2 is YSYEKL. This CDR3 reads CASSEFRDRPNTEAFF. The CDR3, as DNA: TGCGCCAGCAGCGAATTCCGGGACAGGCCGAACACTGAAGCTTTCTTT.

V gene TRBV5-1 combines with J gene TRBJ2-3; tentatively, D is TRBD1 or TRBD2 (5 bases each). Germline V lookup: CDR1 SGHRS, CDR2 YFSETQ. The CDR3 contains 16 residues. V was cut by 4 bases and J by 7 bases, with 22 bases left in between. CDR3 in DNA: TGCGCCAGCAGCCTGCCGGGACCTATCTCTTCTTATACGCAGTATTTT. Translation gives CASSLPGPISSYTQYF. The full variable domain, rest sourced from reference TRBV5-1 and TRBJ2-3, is KAGVTQTPRYLIKTRGQQVTLSCSPISGHRSVSWYQQTPGQGLQFLFEYFSETQRNKGNFPGRFSGRQFSNSRSEMNVSTLELGDSALYLCASSLPGPISSYTQYFGPGTRLTVL.

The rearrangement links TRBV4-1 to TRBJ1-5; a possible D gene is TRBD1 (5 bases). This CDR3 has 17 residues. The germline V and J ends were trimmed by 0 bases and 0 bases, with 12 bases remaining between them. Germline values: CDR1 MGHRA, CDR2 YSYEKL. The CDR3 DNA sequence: TGCGCCAGCAGCCAAGAAGGGACGGTTCTTAGCAATCAGCCCCAGCATTTT. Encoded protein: CASSQEGTVLSNQPQHF.

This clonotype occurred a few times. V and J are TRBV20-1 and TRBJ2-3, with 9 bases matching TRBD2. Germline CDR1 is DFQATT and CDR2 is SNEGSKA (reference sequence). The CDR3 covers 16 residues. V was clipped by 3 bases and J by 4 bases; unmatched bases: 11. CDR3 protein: CSARGASGDIADTQYF. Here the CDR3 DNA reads TGCAGTGCTAGGGGGGCTAGCGGGGACATAGCAGATACGCAGTATTTT.

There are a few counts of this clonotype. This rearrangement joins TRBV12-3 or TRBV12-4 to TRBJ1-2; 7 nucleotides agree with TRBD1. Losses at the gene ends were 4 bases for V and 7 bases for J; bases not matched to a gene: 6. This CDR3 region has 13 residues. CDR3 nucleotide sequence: TGTGCCAGCAGTTGGGGTAACAGGGGTGGCTACACCTTC. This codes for CASSWGNRGGYTF.

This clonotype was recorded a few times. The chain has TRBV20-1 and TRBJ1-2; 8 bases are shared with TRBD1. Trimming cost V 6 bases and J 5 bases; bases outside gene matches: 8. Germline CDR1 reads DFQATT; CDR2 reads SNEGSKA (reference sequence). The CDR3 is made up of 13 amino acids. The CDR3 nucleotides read TGCAGTGCACCCGACAGGGGACAGTATGGCTACACCTTC. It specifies CSAPDRGQYGYTF.

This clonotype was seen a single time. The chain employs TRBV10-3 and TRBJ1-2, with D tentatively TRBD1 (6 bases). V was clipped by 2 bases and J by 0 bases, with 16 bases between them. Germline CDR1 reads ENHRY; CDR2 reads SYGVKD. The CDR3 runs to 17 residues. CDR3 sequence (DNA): TGTGCCATCAGTGAGACGGGGATGGGGGGCGCTAACTATGGCTACACCTTC. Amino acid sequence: CAISETGMGGANYGYTF.

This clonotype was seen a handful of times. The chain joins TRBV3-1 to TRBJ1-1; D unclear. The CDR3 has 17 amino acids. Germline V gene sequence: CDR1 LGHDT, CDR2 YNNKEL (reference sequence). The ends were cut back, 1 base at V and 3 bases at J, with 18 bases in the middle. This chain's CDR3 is CASSQAYRVGWDTEAFF. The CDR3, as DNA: TGTGCCAGCAGCCAAGCTTACCGCGTGGGGTGGGACACTGAAGCTTTCTTT.

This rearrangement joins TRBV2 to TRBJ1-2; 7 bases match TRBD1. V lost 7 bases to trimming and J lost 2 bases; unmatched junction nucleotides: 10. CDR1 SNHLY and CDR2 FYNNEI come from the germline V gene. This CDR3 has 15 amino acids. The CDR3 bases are TGTGCCAGCAATGCCACCAACAGGGGAAACTATGGCTACACCTTC. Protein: CASNATNRGNYGYTF.

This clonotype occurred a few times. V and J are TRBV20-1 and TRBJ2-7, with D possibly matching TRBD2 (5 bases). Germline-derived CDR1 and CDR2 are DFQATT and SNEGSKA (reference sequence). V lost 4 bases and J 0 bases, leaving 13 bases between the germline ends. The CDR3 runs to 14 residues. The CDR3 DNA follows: TGCAGTGCTATGAAGGACTCGGCCTCCTACGAGCAGTACTTC. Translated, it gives CSAMKDSASYEQYF.

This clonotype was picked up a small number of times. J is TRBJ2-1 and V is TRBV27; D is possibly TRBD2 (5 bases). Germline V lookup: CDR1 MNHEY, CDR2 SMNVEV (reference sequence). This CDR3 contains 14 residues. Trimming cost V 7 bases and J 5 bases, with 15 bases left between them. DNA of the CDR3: TGTGCCAGCAACTCGTTCCCGGGGAACAATGAGCAGTTCTTC. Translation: CASNSFPGNNEQFF.

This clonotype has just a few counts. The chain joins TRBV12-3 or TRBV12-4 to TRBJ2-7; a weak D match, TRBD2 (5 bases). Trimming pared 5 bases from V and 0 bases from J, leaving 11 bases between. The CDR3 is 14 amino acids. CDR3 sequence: CASSALAGSYEQYF. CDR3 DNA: TGTGCCAGCAGTGCTCTAGCAGGCTCCTACGAGCAGTACTTC.

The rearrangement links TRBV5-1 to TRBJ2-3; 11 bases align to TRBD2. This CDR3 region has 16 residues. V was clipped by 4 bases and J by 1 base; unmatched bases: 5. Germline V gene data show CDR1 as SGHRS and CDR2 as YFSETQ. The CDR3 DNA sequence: TGCGCCAGCAGCGTGCCGACTAGCGGGGGCACAGATACGCAGTATTTT. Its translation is CASSVPTSGGTDTQYF.

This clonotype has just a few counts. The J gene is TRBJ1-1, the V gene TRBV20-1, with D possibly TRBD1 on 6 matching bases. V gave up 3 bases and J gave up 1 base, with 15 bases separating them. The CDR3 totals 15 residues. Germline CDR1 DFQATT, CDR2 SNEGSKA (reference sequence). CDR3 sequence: CSASPLDSSNTEAFF. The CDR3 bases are TGCAGTGCTAGCCCCCTGGACAGCTCGAACACTGAAGCTTTCTTT.

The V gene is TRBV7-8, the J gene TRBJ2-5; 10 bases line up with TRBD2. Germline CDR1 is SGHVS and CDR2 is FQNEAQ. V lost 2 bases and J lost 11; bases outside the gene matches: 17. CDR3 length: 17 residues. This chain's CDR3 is CASSLRRLAGNPNEQYF. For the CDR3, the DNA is TGTGCCAGCAGCTTACGCCGACTAGCGGGTAACCCCAATGAGCAGTACTTC.

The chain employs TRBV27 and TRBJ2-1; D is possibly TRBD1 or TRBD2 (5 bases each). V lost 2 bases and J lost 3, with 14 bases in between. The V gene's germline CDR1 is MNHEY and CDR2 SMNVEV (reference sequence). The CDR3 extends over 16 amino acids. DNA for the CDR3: TGTGCCAGCAGTTTACAAGGGACCTCTTTCTACAATGAGCAGTTCTTC. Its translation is CASSLQGTSFYNEQFF.

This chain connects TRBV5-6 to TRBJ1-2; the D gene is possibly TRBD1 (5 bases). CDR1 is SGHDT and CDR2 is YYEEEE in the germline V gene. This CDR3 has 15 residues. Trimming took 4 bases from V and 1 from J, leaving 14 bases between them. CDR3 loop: CASSGLFDSNYGYTF. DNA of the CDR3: TGTGCCAGCAGCGGCCTCTTCGACAGTAACTATGGCTACACCTTC.

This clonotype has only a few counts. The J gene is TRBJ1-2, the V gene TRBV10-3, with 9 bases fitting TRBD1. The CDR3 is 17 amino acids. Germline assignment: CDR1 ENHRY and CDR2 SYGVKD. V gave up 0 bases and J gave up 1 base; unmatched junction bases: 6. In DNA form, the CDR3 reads TGTGCCATCAGTGAGTCGGGGACAGGGAGGAGTAACTATGGCTACACCTTC. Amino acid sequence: CAISESGTGRSNYGYTF.

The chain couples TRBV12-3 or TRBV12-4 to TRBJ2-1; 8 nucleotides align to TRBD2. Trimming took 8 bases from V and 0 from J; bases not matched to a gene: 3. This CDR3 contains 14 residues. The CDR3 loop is CASPGGSSYNEQFF. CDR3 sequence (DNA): TGTGCCAGCCCGGGAGGGAGCTCCTACAATGAGCAGTTCTTC.

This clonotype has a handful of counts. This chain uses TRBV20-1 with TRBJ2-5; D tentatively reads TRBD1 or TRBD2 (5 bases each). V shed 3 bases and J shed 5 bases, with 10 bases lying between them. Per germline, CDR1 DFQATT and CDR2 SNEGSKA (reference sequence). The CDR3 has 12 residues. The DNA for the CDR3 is TGCAGTGCTAGTGGGGGTTGGGAGACCCAGTACTTC. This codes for CSASGGWETQYF.

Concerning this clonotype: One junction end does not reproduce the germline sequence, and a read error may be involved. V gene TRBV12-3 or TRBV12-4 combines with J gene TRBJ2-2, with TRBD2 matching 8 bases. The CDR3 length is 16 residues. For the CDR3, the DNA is TGTGCCGGCAGTCATACCCCGGGACTAGACACCGGGGAGCTGTTTTTT. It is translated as CAGSHTPGLDTGELFF.